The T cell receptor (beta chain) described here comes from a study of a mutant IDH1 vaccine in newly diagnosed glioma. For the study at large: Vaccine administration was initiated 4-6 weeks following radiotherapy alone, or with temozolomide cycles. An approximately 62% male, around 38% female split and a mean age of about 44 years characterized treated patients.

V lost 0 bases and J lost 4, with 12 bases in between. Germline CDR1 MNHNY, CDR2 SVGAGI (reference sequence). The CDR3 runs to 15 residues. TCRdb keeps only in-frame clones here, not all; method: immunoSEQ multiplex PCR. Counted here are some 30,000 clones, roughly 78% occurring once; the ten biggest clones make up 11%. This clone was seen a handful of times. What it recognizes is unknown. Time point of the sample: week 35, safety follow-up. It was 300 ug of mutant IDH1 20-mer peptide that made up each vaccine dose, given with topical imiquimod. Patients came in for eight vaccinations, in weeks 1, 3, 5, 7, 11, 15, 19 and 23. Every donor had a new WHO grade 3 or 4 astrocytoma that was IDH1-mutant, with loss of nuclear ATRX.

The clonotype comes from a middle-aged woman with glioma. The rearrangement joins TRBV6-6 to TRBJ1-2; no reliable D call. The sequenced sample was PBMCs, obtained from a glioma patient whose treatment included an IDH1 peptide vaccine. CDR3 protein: CASSYSDGVVYGYTF. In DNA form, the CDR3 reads TGTGCCAGCAGTTACTCGGATGGGGTTGTCTATGGCTACACCTTC.